The next 16 T cell receptor beta chains were all read from a single sample in a study of T cell changes during pregnancy in multiple sclerosis. TCRdb's copy holds only in-frame clones and misses some; the assay was immunoSEQ multiplex PCR. The sample consists of approximately 44,000 clones, around 90% of them appearing once. Sequenced material: CD4+ T cells from peripheral blood mononuclear cells, taken before pregnancy. Receptors originate from a female donor with multiple sclerosis, enrolled in a pregnancy study.

The chain joins TRBV7-3 to TRBJ1-1; D is undetermined. Per the germline V gene, CDR1 is SGHTA and CDR2 is FQGTGA. V lost 5 bases to trimming and J lost 0 bases, with 13 bases between them. This CDR3 has 15 residues. The CDR3 region is CASSASIGVNTEAFF. The CDR3 region has the DNA TGTGCCAGCAGCGCGTCTATCGGGGTGAACACTGAAGCTTTCTTT. Filled out from reference TRBV7-3 and TRBJ1-1, the complete variable domain reads GAGVSQTPSNKVTEKGKYVELRCDPISGHTALYWYRQSLGQGPEFLIYFQGTGAADDSGLPNDRFFAVRPEGSVSTLKIQRTERGDSAVYLCASSASIGVNTEAFFGQGTRLTVV.

The chain joins TRBV19 to TRBJ2-5; 8 positions agree with TRBD2. There are 13 residues in the CDR3. From germline, CDR1 is LNHDA and CDR2 SQIVND (reference sequence). Trimming cost V 9 bases and J 2 bases; bases outside gene matches: 5. The CDR3 sequence is CASREGGQETQYF. CDR3 bases: TGTGCCAGCCGGGAGGGAGGACAAGAGACCCAGTACTTC.

This clone has just one count. V gene TRBV5-4 combines with J gene TRBJ2-5, with D tentatively TRBD1 (5 bases). This CDR3 region has 14 residues. The germline V gene has CDR1 SGHNT and CDR2 YYREEE (reference sequence). The V end lost 5 bases, the J end lost 7 bases, and 18 bases lay between the germline ends. CDR3 sequence (DNA): TGTGCCAGCAGTCCCCCTTTCGGGCAGGGGACCCAGTACTTC. Translation: CASSPPFGQGTQYF.

This chain uses TRBV7-3 with TRBJ1-2; weak D call: TRBD1 (6 bases). This CDR3 is 13 amino acids long. CDR1 SGHTA and CDR2 FQGTGA come from the germline V gene. Trimming cost V 5 bases and J 6 bases, with 13 bases left between them. This chain's CDR3 is CASSNQGRDGYTF. Written as DNA, the CDR3 is TGTGCCAGCAGCAATCAGGGGCGAGATGGCTACACCTTC.

The chain couples TRBV2 to TRBJ1-3; 8 nucleotides line up with TRBD1. Germline CDR1 reads SNHLY; CDR2 reads FYNNEI. The CDR3 extends over 14 amino acids. V dropped 6 bases and J dropped 3; count of bases not matched to a gene: 4. The CDR3 DNA reads TGTGCCAGCAGCCAGGGGGCTCTTGGAAACACCATATATTTT. It encodes CASSQGALGNTIYF.

V and J are TRBV5-1 and TRBJ2-2; 10 nucleotides agree with TRBD2. The CDR3 length is 16 residues. After removal of 0 bases from V and 1 base from J, the junction contained 0 bases not matched to a gene. Germline values: CDR1 SGHRS, CDR2 YFSETQ. The DNA for the CDR3 is TGCGCCAGCAGCTTGGGACTAGCGGGGAACACCGGGGAGCTGTTTTTT. This sequence encodes CASSLGLAGNTGELFF.

Of note for this clone: A read error may account for a junction end that differs from germline. The chain uses TRBV9 and TRBJ1-2; D gene uncertain. CDR1 is SGDLS and CDR2 is YYNGEE in the germline V gene. The CDR3 contains 12 residues. The DNA for the CDR3 is TGTGCCAGCAGCGTAGGGGTCGGGGTGTTGCTCTTC. This sequence encodes CASSVGVGVLLF.

The V call is TRBV7-2, the J call TRBJ2-7; 8 bases agree with TRBD2. V shed 3 bases and J 2 bases; nucleotides not matched to a gene: 0. Germline CDR1 is SGHTA and CDR2 is FQGNSA. The CDR3 extends over 13 amino acids. CDR3 loop: CASSFGRAYEQYF. CDR3 bases: TGTGCCAGCAGCTTCGGGAGGGCCTACGAGCAGTACTTC.

This chain uses TRBV23-1 with TRBJ1-5, with a tentative D call TRBD1 (6 bases). TRBV23-1 qualifies as an ORF whose function is uncertain. Trimming shortened V by 2 bases and J by 3 bases, and 26 bases separated the two germline ends. This CDR3 region has 20 residues. Written as DNA, the CDR3 is TGCGCCAGCAGTCAAATATTTGTGCCGCTTTACAGGGCCCTCAATCAGCCCCAGCATTTT. Translated: CASSQIFVPLYRALNQPQHF.

The chain joins TRBV19 to TRBJ2-3; 10 bases align to TRBD2. Germline trimming cut 4 bases from V and 5 bases from J; bases unmatched to any gene: 6. Germline V gives CDR1 LNHDA, CDR2 SQIVND (reference sequence). The CDR3 is 15 residues long. CDR3 in amino acids: CASSTLAGAQDTQYF. The CDR3 nucleotides are TGTGCCAGTAGTACCCTAGCGGGGGCCCAAGATACGCAGTATTTT. Full variable domain (missing parts from reference TRBV19 and TRBJ2-3): DGGITQSPKYLFRKEGQNVTLSCEQNLNHDAMYWYRQDPGQGLRLIYYSQIVNDFQKGDIAEGYSVSREKKESFPLTVTSAQKNPTAFYLCASSTLAGAQDTQYFGPGTRLTVL.

J is TRBJ2-7 and V is TRBV6-6, with TRBD2 matching 11 bases. V lost 10 bases, J lost 5 bases, and 7 bases stayed unmatched. Germline assignment: CDR1 MNHNY and CDR2 SVGAGI (reference sequence). This CDR3 spans 13 amino acids. This chain's CDR3 is CATQVSGGDEQYF. CDR3 coding DNA: TGTGCCACACAAGTTAGCGGGGGGGACGAGCAGTACTTC.

The J gene is TRBJ2-5, the V gene TRBV19; the D is unclear. In germline, CDR1 is LNHDA, CDR2 SQIVND (reference sequence). The CDR3 length is 12 residues. Trimming removed 5 bases at V and 2 bases at J, with 6 bases between. For the CDR3, the DNA is TGTGCCAGTAGTGCCGAGCAAGAGACCCAGTACTTC. Its translation: CASSAEQETQYF.

The gene calls are TRBV9 and TRBJ1-6, with 9 bases that match TRBD1. With 4 bases clipped from V and 10 bases from J, the junction kept 6 bases outside the gene matches. The CDR3 has 14 amino acids. CDR1 is SGDLS and CDR2 is YYNGEE in the germline V gene. The CDR3 here is CASSPQGARSPLHF. CDR3 nucleotide sequence: TGTGCCAGCAGCCCACAGGGGGCTCGGTCACCCCTCCACTTT.

The CDR3 region has the DNA TGCGCCAGCAGCCCACAGTTAGGGGATCAGCCCCAGCATTTT. Translation: CASSPQLGDQPQHF. The chain has TRBV5-1 and TRBJ1-5; D possibly corresponds to TRBD1 (5 bases). The germline V gene encodes CDR1 SGHRS and CDR2 YFSETQ. V was clipped by 4 bases and J by 5 bases, with 13 bases between them. CDR3 size: 14 residues.

The count of this clone is one. The V call is TRBV7-2, the J call TRBJ2-7; 12 bases agree with TRBD2. The CDR3 runs 15 residues. The germline gives CDR1 SGHTA, CDR2 FQGNSA. V lost 5 bases, J lost 2 bases, and 4 bases stayed unmatched. The CDR3 nucleotides read TGTGCCAGCAGCGTGCTAGCGGGGGGGCCCTACGAGCAGTACTTC. Protein product: CASSVLAGGPYEQYF.

This chain links TRBV7-3 with TRBJ1-6; 8 bases match TRBD1. V lost 4 bases to trimming and J lost 5 bases; unmatched junction nucleotides: 4. Germline V gene data show CDR1 as SGHTA and CDR2 as FQGTGA. The CDR3 loop spans 15 amino acids. CDR3 sequence: CASSSQGEDNSPLHF. CDR3 in DNA: TGTGCCAGCAGCTCACAGGGGGAAGATAATTCACCCCTCCACTTT.